The subject of this entry is one T cell receptor beta chain. This sample stems from a study of blood T cell repertoires in COVID-19. Repertoires were generated with immunoSEQ multiplex PCR, while TCRdb's copy carries only in-frame clones and drops some. The sample has about 200,000 clones, roughly 90% seen once; the top ten hold 15% to 20%. CDR3 size: 17 residues. The chain links TRBV21-1 to TRBJ1-5. TRBV21-1 has pseudogene status. Source material: peripheral blood. The TCR sequence derives from a man between 45 and 60 years old with COVID-19, enrolled during active disease. CDR3 in DNA: TGTGCCAGCAGCAAAGGGGGGGTTCTCGGGCGCAATCAGCCCCAGCATTTT. It yields the protein CASSKGGVLGRNQPQHF.